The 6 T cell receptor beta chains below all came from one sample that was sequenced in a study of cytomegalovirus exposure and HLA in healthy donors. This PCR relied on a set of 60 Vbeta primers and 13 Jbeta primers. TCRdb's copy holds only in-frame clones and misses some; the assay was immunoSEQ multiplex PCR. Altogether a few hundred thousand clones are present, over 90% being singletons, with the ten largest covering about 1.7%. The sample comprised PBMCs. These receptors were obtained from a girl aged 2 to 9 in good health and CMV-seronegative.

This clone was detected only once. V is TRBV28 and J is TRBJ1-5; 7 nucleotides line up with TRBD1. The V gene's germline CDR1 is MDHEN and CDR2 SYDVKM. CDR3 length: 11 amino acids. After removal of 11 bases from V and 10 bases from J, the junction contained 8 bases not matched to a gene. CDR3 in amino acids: CAVKGQSPQHF. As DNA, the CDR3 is TGTGCCGTTAAGGGACAGTCTCCCCAGCATTTT.

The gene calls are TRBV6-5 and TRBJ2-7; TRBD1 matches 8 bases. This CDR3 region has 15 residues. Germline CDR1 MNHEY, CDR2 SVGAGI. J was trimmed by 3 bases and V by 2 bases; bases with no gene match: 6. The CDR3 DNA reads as TGTGCCAGCAGTTACGGTGGGACAGGTGGCTACGAGCAGTACTTC. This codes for CASSYGGTGGYEQYF.

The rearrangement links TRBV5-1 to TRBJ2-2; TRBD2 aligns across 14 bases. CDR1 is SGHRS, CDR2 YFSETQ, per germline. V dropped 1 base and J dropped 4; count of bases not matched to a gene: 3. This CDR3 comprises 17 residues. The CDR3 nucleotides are TGCGCCAGCAGCTTGCGGACTAGCGGGGGGAGCACCGGGGAGCTGTTTTTT. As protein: CASSLRTSGGSTGELFF. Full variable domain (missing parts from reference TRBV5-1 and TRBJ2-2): KAGVTQTPRYLIKTRGQQVTLSCSPISGHRSVSWYQQTPGQGLQFLFEYFSETQRNKGNFPGRFSGRQFSNSRSEMNVSTLELGDSALYLCASSLRTSGGSTGELFFGEGSRLTVL.

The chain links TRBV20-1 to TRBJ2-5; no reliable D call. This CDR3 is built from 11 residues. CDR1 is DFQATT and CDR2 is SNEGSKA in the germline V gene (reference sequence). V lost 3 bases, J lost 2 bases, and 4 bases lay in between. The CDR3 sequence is CSASHQETQYF. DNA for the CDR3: TGCAGTGCTAGTCATCAAGAGACCCAGTACTTC.

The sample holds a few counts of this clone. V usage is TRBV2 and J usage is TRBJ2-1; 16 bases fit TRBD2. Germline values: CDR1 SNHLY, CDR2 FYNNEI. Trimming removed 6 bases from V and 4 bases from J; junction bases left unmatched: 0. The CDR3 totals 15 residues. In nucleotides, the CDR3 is TGTGCCAGCAGGGGACTAGCGGGAGGGTACAATGAGCAGTTCTTC. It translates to CASRGLAGGYNEQFF.

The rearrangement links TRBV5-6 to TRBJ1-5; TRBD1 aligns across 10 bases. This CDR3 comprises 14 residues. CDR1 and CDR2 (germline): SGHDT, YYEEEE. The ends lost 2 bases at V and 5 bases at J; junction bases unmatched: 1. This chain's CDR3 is CASSFGTGDQPQHF. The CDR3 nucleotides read TGTGCCAGCAGCTTTGGGACAGGGGATCAGCCCCAGCATTTT.